The 9 T cell receptor beta chains below were found in one sample sequenced in a study of a mutant IDH1 vaccine in newly diagnosed glioma. Sequencing used immunoSEQ multiplex PCR; TCRdb keeps in-frame clones, though not all of them. This table holds 50,000 to 70,000 clones, roughly 74% found once. Noted time point: week 35, safety follow-up. Mutant IDH1 20-mer peptide, at 300 ug, made up each vaccine dose, with topical imiquimod. Their antigens remain unidentified. The sequences come from PBMCs, collected from a glioma patient whose treatment included an IDH1 peptide vaccine. Receptors were obtained from a man over 45 with glioma.

The chain uses TRBV30 and TRBJ2-1; no clear D. The V and J ends lost 3 bases and 6 bases respectively, with 9 bases between them. CDR3 size: 12 residues. Germline V gives CDR1 GTSNPN, CDR2 SVGIG (reference sequence). In DNA form, the CDR3 reads TGTGCCTGGAGCCGGACCCTCAATGAGCAGTTCTTC. Its translation: CAWSRTLNEQFF.

This chain uses TRBV5-6 with TRBJ2-5, with a weak D call TRBD1 (6 bases). The CDR3 is 14 residues long. V was clipped by 7 bases and J by 0 bases, with 13 bases between them. Per germline, CDR1 SGHDT and CDR2 YYEEEE. The CDR3, as DNA: TGTGCCAGCGCCCCCACAGGGAACCAAGAGACCCAGTACTTC. It encodes CASAPTGNQETQYF. Looking up the rest from reference TRBV5-6 and TRBJ2-5 gives the full variable domain: DAGVTQSPTHLIKTRGQQVTLRCSPKSGHDTVSWYQQALGQGPQFIFQYYEEEERQRGNFPDRFSGHQFPNYSSELNVNALLLGDSALYLCASAPTGNQETQYFGPGTRLLVL.

This sequence joins TRBV7-8 and TRBJ1-5, with 7 positions matching TRBD1. The CDR3 length is 16 residues. The junction had 7 bases not matched to a gene; V was cut back by 5 bases and J by 0 bases. CDR1 and CDR2 from the germline V gene are SGHVS and FQNEAQ. CDR3 DNA: TGTGCCAGCAGCCTAACAGGGGATTATAGCAATCAGCCCCAGCATTTT. Amino acid sequence: CASSLTGDYSNQPQHF.

The chain links TRBV4-2 to TRBJ1-5; 7 positions agree with TRBD1. CDR1 and CDR2 (germline): LGHNA, YNFKEQ. V shed 2 bases and J 2 bases; nucleotides not matched to a gene: 6. The CDR3 runs to 16 residues. The CDR3 spells CASSQSAGGGNQPQHF. CDR3 sequence (DNA): TGTGCCAGCAGCCAATCGGCAGGGGGAGGCAATCAGCCCCAGCATTTT.

The V gene is TRBV2, the J gene TRBJ2-3; D gene ambiguous. Trimming took off 4 bases at V and 0 bases at J, with 8 bases between the two ends. This CDR3 is built from 14 residues. Germline V gives CDR1 SNHLY, CDR2 FYNNEI. CDR3 DNA sequence: TGTGCCAGCAGTGCGTTCGGAAGCACAGATACGCAGTATTTT. This codes for CASSAFGSTDTQYF.

This clone was recorded a few times. The gene calls are TRBV10-1 and TRBJ1-3; D call uncertain. This CDR3 has 13 amino acids. The V end lost 7 bases, the J end lost 0 bases, and 7 bases lay between the germline ends. Germline assignment: CDR1 WNHNN and CDR2 SYGVQD (reference sequence). For the CDR3, the DNA is TGCGCCAGCACGGATTTCTCTGGAAACACCATATATTTT. Translated: CASTDFSGNTIYF.

This clone was picked up one time. The chain recombines TRBV25-1 with TRBJ1-1, with 7 bases matching TRBD1. V dropped 0 bases and J dropped 0; count of bases not matched to a gene: 4. Per germline, CDR1 MGHDK and CDR2 SYGVNS. The CDR3 consists of 16 residues. In nucleotides, the CDR3 is TGTGCCAGCAGTGAATACGGGGGGACAGTGAACACTGAAGCTTTCTTT. Its translation: CASSEYGGTVNTEAFF. The complete variable domain, with remaining parts taken from reference TRBV25-1 and TRBJ1-1, reads EADIYQTPRYLVIGTGKKITLECSQTMGHDKMYWYQQDPGMELHLIHYSYGVNSTEKGDLSSESTVSRIRTEHFPLTLESARPSHTSQYLCASSEYGGTVNTEAFFGQGTRLTVV.

V usage is TRBV5-4 and J usage is TRBJ2-2, with D unresolved. Between the trimmed V and J ends, which lost 3 bases and 4 bases, there was a span of 16 bases. The CDR3 spans 16 residues. CDR1 and CDR2 (germline): SGHNT, YYREEE (reference sequence). The CDR3 region is CASSSARSQTTGELFF. The CDR3 nucleotides are TGTGCCAGCAGCTCGGCCAGGAGCCAAACCACCGGGGAGCTGTTTTTT. Filled out from reference TRBV5-4 and TRBJ2-2, the complete variable domain reads ETGVTQSPTHLIKTRGQQVTLRCSSQSGHNTVSWYQQALGQGPQFIFQYYREEENGRGNFPPRFSGLQFPNYSSELNVNALELDDSALYLCASSSARSQTTGELFFGEGSRLTVL.

The CDR3 sequence: CASSITGAASSYNEQFF. The CDR3 DNA reads TGTGCCAGTAGTATCACCGGAGCGGCGAGCTCCTACAATGAGCAGTTCTTC. The chain has TRBV19 and TRBJ2-1; perhaps TRBD2 as D (5 bases). CDR1 and CDR2 (germline): LNHDA, SQIVND (reference sequence). The CDR3 is 17 amino acids. The V end lost 3 bases, the J end lost 0 bases, and 15 bases lay between the germline ends.